Presented here are 17 T cell receptor beta chains from one specimen sequenced in a study of blood T cell repertoires in COVID-19. Here immunoSEQ multiplex PCR was the method, and the copy in TCRdb shows in-frame clones only, minus some. The table has some 350,000 clones, more than 75% seen once. Sequencing was performed on peripheral blood. These receptors all come from a woman under 30 who had recovered from COVID-19.

The gene calls are TRBV5-6 and TRBJ1-5; TRBD1 matches at 7 bases. CDR3 length equals 16 residues. Trimming at V came to 1 base and at J to 2 bases, leaving 6 bases not matched to a gene. Germline CDR1 SGHDT, CDR2 YYEEEE. The CDR3 protein is CASSLSYGTGNQPQHF. The CDR3 DNA reads as TGTGCCAGCAGCTTGAGTTACGGGACAGGCAATCAGCCCCAGCATTTT.

This clone has just one count. This chain uses TRBV11-2 with TRBJ1-1; 10 bases are shared with TRBD1. This CDR3 region has 16 residues. Germline CDR1 reads SGHAT; CDR2 reads FQNNGV. V was pared by 3 bases and J by 4 bases, with 8 bases of the junction left unmatched. The CDR3 sequence is CASSFGGTGAATEAFF. In DNA, the CDR3 is TGTGCCAGCAGCTTTGGGGGGACAGGGGCGGCCACTGAAGCTTTCTTT.

In regard to this clone: The same CDR3 is also encoded by other DNA sequences in this sample. The V call is TRBV20-1, the J call TRBJ1-2; D unclear. Germline lookup yields CDR1 DFQATT and CDR2 SNEGSKA (reference sequence). Trimming pared 5 bases from V and 3 bases from J, leaving 7 bases between. The CDR3 spans 11 residues. CDR3 sequence (DNA): TGCAGTGCTCGGGATTACTATGGCTACACCTTC. Its translation is CSARDYYGYTF.

V gene TRBV4-1 combines with J gene TRBJ1-1; a possible D gene is TRBD1 (6 bases). V lost 6 bases and J 5 bases, leaving 13 bases between the germline ends. The CDR3 is 13 residues long. CDR1 and CDR2 from the germline V gene are MGHRA and YSYEKL. CDR3 region: CASRSTGQTEAFF. Here the CDR3 DNA reads TGCGCCAGCAGGTCCACAGGGCAAACTGAAGCTTTCTTT.

J is TRBJ2-1 and V is TRBV4-3; 8 bases are shared with TRBD2. With 0 bases clipped from V and 5 bases from J, the junction kept 18 bases outside the gene matches. The CDR3 consists of 20 residues. Germline assignment: CDR1 LGHNA and CDR2 YSLEER. The CDR3 DNA is TGCGCCAGCAGCCAAGATCGCGGGGCAGTACTAGCGGCCCGCGACAATGAGCAGTTCTTC. It encodes CASSQDRGAVLAARDNEQFF.

The J gene is TRBJ2-3, the V gene TRBV18; 9 bases map to TRBD2. V lost 2 bases and J lost 2; bases outside the gene matches: 5. This CDR3 spans 16 amino acids. The germline V gene has CDR1 KGHSH and CDR2 LQKENI. CDR3 region: CASSPKLAGYTDTQYF. The CDR3 DNA follows: TGTGCCAGCTCACCAAAGCTAGCGGGGTACACAGATACGCAGTATTTT.

V and J are TRBV6-5 and TRBJ1-5; D remains ambiguous. Trimming cost V 6 bases and J 7 bases, with 13 bases left between them. Looked up from germline, CDR1 is MNHEY and CDR2 is SVGAGI. The CDR3 is 13 amino acids. The CDR3 loop reads CASSRGGVQPQHF. The CDR3 DNA sequence: TGTGCCAGCAGCAGAGGAGGAGTACAGCCCCAGCATTTT.

The rearrangement uses TRBV3-1 (or the pseudogene TRBV3-2) and TRBJ1-2; D is unresolved. Deletions cut 0 bases from V and 2 bases from J, with 13 bases between. CDR3 length equals 16 residues. Germline-derived CDR1 and CDR2 are LGHDT and YNNKEL (reference sequence). DNA of the CDR3: TGTGCCAGCAGCCAAGATCGTGATGAGGCCAACTATGGCTACACCTTC. Translating gives CASSQDRDEANYGYTF.

The gene calls are TRBV7-9 and TRBJ2-1; no firm D call. The germline CDR1 and CDR2 sequences are SEHNR and FQNEAQ (reference sequence). V was trimmed by 3 bases and J by 4 bases, leaving 16 bases between them. The CDR3 runs 16 residues. The chain's CDR3 is CASSLGRPSPYNEQFF. CDR3 nucleotides: TGTGCCAGCAGCTTGGGCAGGCCGTCCCCATACAATGAGCAGTTCTTC. The variable domain in full, with the rest retrieved from reference TRBV7-9 and TRBJ2-1, is DTGVSQNPRHKITKRGQNVTFRCDPISEHNRLYWYRQTLGQGPEFLTYFQNEAQLEKSRLLSDRFSAERPKGSFSTLEIQRTEQGDSAMYLCASSLGRPSPYNEQFFGPGTRLTVL.

The chain uses TRBV9 and TRBJ2-1; perhaps TRBD2 as D (5 bases). CDR1 and CDR2 (germline): SGDLS, YYNGEE. The CDR3 is 15 residues long. V gave up 2 bases and J gave up 0 bases, with 9 bases separating them. The DNA for the CDR3 is TGTGCCAGCAGCGTTACAGCGGACTCCTACAATGAGCAGTTCTTC. It is translated as CASSVTADSYNEQFF.

This chain uses TRBV6-5 with TRBJ1-5; D remains ambiguous. The CDR3 is 15 amino acids. Germline CDR1 and CDR2: MNHEY and SVGAGI. Trimming left V 1 base short and J 7 bases short, with 14 bases between. Written as DNA, the CDR3 is TGTGCCAGCAGTTACTTAGGTGTGGGGAGCCAGCCCCAGCATTTT. Translating it yields CASSYLGVGSQPQHF.

The chain couples TRBV7-9 to TRBJ1-6, with a weak D call TRBD1 (6 bases). CDR3 length equals 14 residues. Germline CDR1 is SEHNR and CDR2 is FQNEAQ (reference sequence). V was pared by 5 bases and J by 8 bases, with 13 bases between. The CDR3 is CASSQEQGHSPLHF. Here the CDR3 DNA reads TGTGCCAGCAGCCAAGAACAGGGTCATTCACCCCTCCACTTT.

This chain links TRBV14 with TRBJ2-6, with TRBD2 as a possible D gene (6 bases). CDR1 is SGHDN and CDR2 is FVKESK in the germline V gene. This CDR3 comprises 15 residues. V gave up 4 bases and J gave up 0 bases, with 7 bases separating them. Here the CDR3 DNA reads TGTGCCAGCAGCCCCGGGAGCTCTGGGGCCAACGTCCTGACTTTC. It encodes CASSPGSSGANVLTF.

This chain links TRBV9 with TRBJ2-1; 8 nucleotides align to TRBD2. The germline V gene encodes CDR1 SGDLS and CDR2 YYNGEE. The CDR3 is 15 amino acids. V trimming: 3 bases; J trimming: 6 bases; junction bases outside the gene matches: 8. CDR3 protein: CASSETGTRGNEQFF. Here the CDR3 DNA reads TGTGCCAGCAGCGAAACCGGGACTAGGGGCAATGAGCAGTTCTTC. The entire variable domain, with the rest obtained from reference TRBV9 and TRBJ2-1, is as follows: DSGVTQTPKHLITATGQRVTLRCSPRSGDLSVYWYQQSLDQGLQFLIQYYNGEERAKGNILERFSAQQFPDLHSELNLSSLELGDSALYFCASSETGTRGNEQFFGPGTRLTVL.

The chain uses TRBV11-2 and TRBJ2-1; 9 positions match TRBD2. The CDR3 covers 17 residues. Trimming took 5 bases from V and 7 from J; bases not matched to a gene: 15. CDR1 is SGHAT, CDR2 FQNNGV, per germline. CDR3 DNA: TGTGCCAGCAGCCCCCCGGTGGCGGGAGGGATTTCAAATGAGCAGTTCTTC. It is translated as CASSPPVAGGISNEQFF. Drawing the rest from reference TRBV11-2 and TRBJ2-1, the complete variable domain is EAGVAQSPRYKIIEKRQSVAFWCNPISGHATLYWYQQILGQGPKLLIQFQNNGVVDDSQLPKDRFSAERLKGVDSTLKIQPAKLEDSAVYLCASSPPVAGGISNEQFFGPGTRLTVL.

The chain combines TRBV19 with TRBJ2-3; D might be TRBD1 (5 bases). From germline, CDR1 is LNHDA and CDR2 SQIVND (reference sequence). Trimming removed 5 bases from V and 0 bases from J, with 9 bases in between. The CDR3 extends over 14 amino acids. CDR3 nucleotides: TGTGCCAGTAGTGTACAGGCGAGCACAGATACGCAGTATTTT. Protein: CASSVQASTDTQYF.

The rearrangement uses TRBV6-2 or TRBV6-3 and TRBJ2-6, with 7 nucleotides matching TRBD2. The CDR3 totals 18 residues. Per the germline V gene, CDR1 is MNHEY and CDR2 is SVGEGT. V lost 1 base, J lost 0 bases, and 6 bases stayed unmatched. CDR3: CASSYYLAALSGANVLTF. The CDR3 DNA reads as TGTGCCAGCAGTTACTACCTAGCGGCTCTCTCTGGGGCCAACGTCCTGACTTTC.